This entry describes one T cell receptor (beta chain). The antigen remains undetermined. Trimming pared 0 bases from V and 2 bases from J, leaving 8 bases between. The length of the CDR3 is 16 residues. Germline-derived CDR1 and CDR2 are LGHNA and YSLEER. Here immunoSEQ multiplex PCR was the method, and the copy in TCRdb shows in-frame clones only, minus some. This repertoire shows approximately 41,000 clones, under 85% found once; its top ten account for just over 20%. This record belongs to a study of CD4 T cells in relation to SARS-CoV-2 and coronaviruses. The study, taken as a whole, reports: Monoreactive clones expanded significantly more to SARS-CoV-2 than crossreactive clones did.

This sequence joins TRBV4-3 and TRBJ2-6; D is ambiguous. The specimen sequenced was memory CD4+ T cells from PBMCs, cultured in vitro. The source of this sequence is an adult with COVID-19. This CDR3 reads CASSQDSGTGANVLTF. The CDR3 nucleotides are TGCGCCAGCAGCCAAGATTCGGGTACTGGGGCCAACGTCCTGACTTTC.